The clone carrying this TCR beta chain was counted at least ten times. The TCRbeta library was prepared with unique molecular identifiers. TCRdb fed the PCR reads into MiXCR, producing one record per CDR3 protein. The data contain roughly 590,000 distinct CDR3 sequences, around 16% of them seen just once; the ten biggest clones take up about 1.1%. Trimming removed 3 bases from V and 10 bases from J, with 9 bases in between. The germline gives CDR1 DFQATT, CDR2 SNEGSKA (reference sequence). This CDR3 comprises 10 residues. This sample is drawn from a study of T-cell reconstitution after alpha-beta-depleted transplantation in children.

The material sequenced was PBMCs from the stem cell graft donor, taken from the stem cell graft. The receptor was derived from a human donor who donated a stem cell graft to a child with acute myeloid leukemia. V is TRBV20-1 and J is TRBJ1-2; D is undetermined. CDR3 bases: TGCAGTGCTAGTCATATAGACTACACCTTC. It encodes CSASHIDYTF.